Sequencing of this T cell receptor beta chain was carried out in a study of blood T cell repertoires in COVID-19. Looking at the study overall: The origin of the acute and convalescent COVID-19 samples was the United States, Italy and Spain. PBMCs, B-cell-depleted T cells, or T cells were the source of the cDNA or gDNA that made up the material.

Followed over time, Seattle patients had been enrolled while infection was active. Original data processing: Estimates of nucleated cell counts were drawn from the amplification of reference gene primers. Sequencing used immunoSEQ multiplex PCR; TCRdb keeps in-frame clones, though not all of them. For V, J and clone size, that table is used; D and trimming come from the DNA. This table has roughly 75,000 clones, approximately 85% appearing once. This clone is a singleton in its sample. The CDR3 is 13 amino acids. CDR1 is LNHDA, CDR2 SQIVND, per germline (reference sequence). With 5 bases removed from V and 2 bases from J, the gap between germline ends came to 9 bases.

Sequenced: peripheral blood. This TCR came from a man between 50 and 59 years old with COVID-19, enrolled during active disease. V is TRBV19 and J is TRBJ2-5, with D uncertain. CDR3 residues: CASSSRLQETQYF. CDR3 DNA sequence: TGTGCCAGTAGTTCCAGGCTTCAAGAGACCCAGTACTTC.